These 10 T cell receptor beta chains share one sample of origin, sequenced in a study of quantifying T cell responses using KT2 cells. In the study overall: cDNA was made from DNase-treated RNA using alpha and beta constant primers.

An oligo carrying a UMI was ligated to the cDNA 3' end. First-round PCR used 3 to 4 cycles and beta primers RC1.1 and RC1.2 covering TRBC1 and TRBC2. MiXCR, run by TCRdb on the UMI-ligation and nested PCR reads, gives a single entry per CDR3 protein. The sample gives fewer than 60,000 distinct CDR3 sequences, approximately 10% of which show up once; 8.5% to 12% is in the top ten. Sequenced input: PBMCs spiked with cells of the T cell clone KT2. The receptors here all came from a human donor.

The chain links TRBV5-5 to TRBJ1-6, with D perhaps TRBD1 (5 bases). The CDR3 consists of 15 residues. V dropped 6 bases and J dropped 8 bases, with 18 bases sitting between them. Germline CDR1 reads SGHKS; CDR2 reads YYEKEE (reference sequence). This chain's CDR3 is CASNSGAGKDSPLHF. In DNA, the CDR3 is TGTGCCAGCAACTCAGGTGCAGGGAAGGATTCACCCCTCCACTTT.

This clonotype appeared many times. The gene calls are TRBV14 and TRBJ2-5; TRBD2 matches at 12 bases. The germline CDR1 and CDR2 sequences are SGHDN and FVKESK. CDR3 length equals 16 residues. The ends lost 1 base at V and 4 bases at J; junction bases unmatched: 4. In DNA form, the CDR3 reads TGTGCCAGCAGCCAAGGACTAGCGGGAGTTCGAGAGACCCAGTACTTC. Translated, it gives CASSQGLAGVRETQYF. Drawing the rest from reference TRBV14 and TRBJ2-5, the complete variable domain is EAGVTQFPSHSVIEKGQTVTLRCDPISGHDNLYWYRRVMGKEIKFLLHFVKESKQDESGMPNNRFLAERTGGTYSTLKVQPAELEDSGVYFCASSQGLAGVRETQYFGPGTRLLVL.

This clonotype was seen a handful of times. V and J are TRBV27 and TRBJ2-2; D perhaps matches TRBD1 (5 bases). CDR1 is MNHEY, CDR2 SMNVEV, per germline (reference sequence). With 2 bases removed from V and 8 bases from J, the gap between germline ends came to 12 bases. The CDR3 covers 14 residues. Written as DNA, the CDR3 is TGTGCCAGCAGTTTACAGGGTGAAGTGGGGGAGCTGTTTTTT. Its translation is CASSLQGEVGELFF.

In this sample, this clonotype turned up many times. This chain links TRBV20-1 with TRBJ2-3; D possibly corresponds to TRBD2 (6 bases). Germline V CDR1 and CDR2: DFQATT, SNEGSKA (reference sequence). CDR3 length: 14 residues. V lost 2 bases and J lost 3, with 12 bases in between. This CDR3 is CSARSGHETDTQYF. The CDR3 DNA follows: TGCAGTGCTAGAAGCGGGCATGAGACAGATACGCAGTATTTT.

V usage is TRBV27 and J usage is TRBJ1-1; 9 bases match TRBD1. Germline-derived CDR1 and CDR2 are MNHEY and SMNVEV (reference sequence). V dropped 2 bases and J dropped 0; count of bases not matched to a gene: 1. This CDR3 has 15 residues. The CDR3 sequence: CASSLRTGVNTEAFF. The CDR3 DNA reads TGTGCCAGCAGTTTAAGGACAGGGGTGAACACTGAAGCTTTCTTT.

This clonotype was counted many times. The CDR3 here is CSAKVGQNTEAFF. CDR3 DNA: TGCAGTGCTAAGGTGGGACAGAACACTGAAGCTTTCTTT. The V and J genes are TRBV20-1 and TRBJ1-1, with a possible D match to TRBD1 (6 bases). Germline lookup yields CDR1 DFQATT and CDR2 SNEGSKA (reference sequence). The V and J ends lost 4 bases and 1 base respectively, with 10 bases between them. CDR3 length: 13 residues.

The chain combines TRBV5-1 with TRBJ2-7; D is ambiguous. Germline V gives CDR1 SGHRS, CDR2 YFSETQ. This CDR3 spans 16 amino acids. Trimming cost V 4 bases and J 3 bases, with 20 bases left between them. DNA of the CDR3: TGCGCCAGCAGCATTGGGTCCAGTGATCAGCTCTACGAGCAGTACTTC. This encodes CASSIGSSDQLYEQYF.

The chain combines TRBV11-2 with TRBJ2-2; D ambiguous. CDR3 length: 13 amino acids. Germline loops: CDR1 SGHAT, CDR2 FQNNGV. Trimming removed 3 bases at V and 6 bases at J, with 8 bases between. CDR3 DNA sequence: TGTGCCAGCAGCTTTGGGTTCGCCGGGGAGCTGTTTTTT. It translates to CASSFGFAGELFF.

This clonotype was counted only a few times. V and J are TRBV19 and TRBJ2-2; 8 nucleotides line up with TRBD2. The CDR3 has 15 amino acids. Germline CDR1 is LNHDA and CDR2 is SQIVND (reference sequence). Trimming took 3 bases from V and 2 from J; bases not matched to a gene: 2. CDR3 loop: CASSITSGNTGELFF. The CDR3 coding sequence is TGTGCCAGTAGTATTACTAGCGGAAACACCGGGGAGCTGTTTTTT.

V and J are TRBV12-3 or TRBV12-4 and TRBJ1-1; D might be TRBD1 (5 bases). Trimming took 6 bases from V and 0 from J, leaving 11 bases between them. This CDR3 has 14 residues. The CDR3 sequence: CASRVRGMNTEAFF. The CDR3 bases are TGTGCCAGCAGGGTGAGGGGTATGAACACTGAAGCTTTCTTT.